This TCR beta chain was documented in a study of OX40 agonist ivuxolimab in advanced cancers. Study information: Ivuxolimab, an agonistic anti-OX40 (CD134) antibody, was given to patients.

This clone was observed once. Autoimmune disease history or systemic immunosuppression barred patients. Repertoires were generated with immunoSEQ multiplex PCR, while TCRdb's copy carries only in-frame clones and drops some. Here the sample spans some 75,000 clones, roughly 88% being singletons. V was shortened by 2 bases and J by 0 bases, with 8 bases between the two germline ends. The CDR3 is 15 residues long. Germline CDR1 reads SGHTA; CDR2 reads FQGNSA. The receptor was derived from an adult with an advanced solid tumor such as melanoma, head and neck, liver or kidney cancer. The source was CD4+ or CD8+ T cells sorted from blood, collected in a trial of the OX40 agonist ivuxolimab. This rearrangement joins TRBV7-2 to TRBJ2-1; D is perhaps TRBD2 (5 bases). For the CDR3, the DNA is TGTGCCAGCAGCTTATCGAGGGCCTCCTACAATGAGCAGTTCTTC. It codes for CASSLSRASYNEQFF.